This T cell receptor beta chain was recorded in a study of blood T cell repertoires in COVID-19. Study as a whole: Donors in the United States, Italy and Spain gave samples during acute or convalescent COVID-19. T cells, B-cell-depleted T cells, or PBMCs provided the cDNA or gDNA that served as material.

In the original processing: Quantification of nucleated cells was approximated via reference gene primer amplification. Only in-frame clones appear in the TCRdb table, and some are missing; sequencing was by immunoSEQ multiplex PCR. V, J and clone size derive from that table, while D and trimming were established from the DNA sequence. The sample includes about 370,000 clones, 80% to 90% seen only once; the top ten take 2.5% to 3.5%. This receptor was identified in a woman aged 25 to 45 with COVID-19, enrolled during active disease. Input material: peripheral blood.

The CDR3 loop reads CASSLGQFTDTQYF. Here the CDR3 DNA reads TGTGCCAGCAGCTTGGGACAATTTACAGATACGCAGTATTTT. The chain recombines TRBV7-2 with TRBJ2-3; D is possibly TRBD1 (6 bases). Germline V gives CDR1 SGHTA, CDR2 FQGNSA. The CDR3 runs to 14 residues. Trimming removed 3 bases from V and 3 bases from J, with 10 bases in between.